These T cell receptor beta chains were read from a single sample in a study of response to subunit inactivated influenza vaccine. TCRdb recomputed calls from the RT-PCR reads with MiXCR, one row per CDR3 protein. The table lists 550,000 to 800,000 distinct CDR3 sequences, 11% to 15% of them singletons. Sequenced material: PBMCs from blood, taken 14 days before vaccination. Every receptor here comes from a man aged 45-65 years who received an inactivated influenza vaccine. Each CDR3 is given with its conserved first and last residue. Each record gives: clone size, J gene, V gene, D gene, CDR3 DNA, CDR3 protein. D genes are given only for firm matches. Some rows mark clone size as missing; the rest say once, few, many or name a class of expanded clone.

. | TRBJ1-1 | TRBV5-1 | TRBD1 | TGCGCCAGCAGCGCCCCCCCCGACAGGGGCTCTACTGAAGCTTTCTTT | CASSAPPDRGSTEAFF
many | TRBJ1-4 | TRBV11-2 | TRBD1 | TGTGCCAGCAGCTTAGGGATCTGGACAGGGAAAGTTCAAAAACTGTTTTTT | CASSLGIWTGKVQKLFF
. | TRBJ1-3 | TRBV2 | . | TGTGCCAGCTCCCCAGGTTTATCTGGAAACACCATATATTTT | CASSPGLSGNTIYF
. | TRBJ2-7 | TRBV27 | . | TGTGCCAGCAGTTTATCGATCGGGGACAAAACCCACGAGCAGTACTTC | CASSLSIGDKTHEQYF
. | TRBJ1-2 | TRBV24-1 | . | TGTGCCACCTCCACGGCGGCAAACTATGGCTACACCTTC | CATSTAANYGYTF
. | TRBJ2-1 | TRBV3-1 | . | TGTGCCAGCAGCCAAAAACTCAGGGCGGGCAATGAGCAGTTCTTC | CASSQKLRAGNEQFF
. | TRBJ2-7 | TRBV5-5 | . | TGTGCCAGCAGCCCCGCCACGGGGATTTACGAGCAGTACTTC | CASSPATGIYEQYF
few | TRBJ2-3 | TRBV5-1 | . | TGCGCCAGCAGCTTGATGGCGGACACAGATACGCAGTATTTT | CASSLMADTDTQYF
. | TRBJ2-1 | TRBV5-4 | TRBD1 | TGTGCCAGCAGCTTGAACTCCCAGGGGGACCAGTGGTTCTTC | CASSLNSQGDQWFF
. | TRBJ2-1 | TRBV2 | TRBD2 | TGTGCCAGCAGCGCCGGGACTAGACTCTACAATGAGCAGTTCTTC | CASSAGTRLYNEQFF
many | TRBJ2-2 | TRBV20-1 | TRBD1 | TGCAGTGCTAAGACAGGGGGCGGCGGGGAGCTGTTTTTT | CSAKTGGGGELFF
few | TRBJ2-6 | TRBV6-2/TRBV6-3 | TRBD1 | TGTGCCAGCAGGGGGACAGGGCTCTCTGGGGCCAACGTCCTGACTTTC | CASRGTGLSGANVLTF
. | TRBJ2-1 | TRBV5-1 | TRBD2 | TGCGCCAGCAGCTTGTGGCCTAGCGGGAGTCACAATGAGCAGTTCTTC | CASSLWPSGSHNEQFF
few | TRBJ2-1 | TRBV20-1 | . | TGCAGTGCTAGAAACGCGGGGAGCTCCTACAATGAGCAGTTCTTC | CSARNAGSSYNEQFF
many | TRBJ2-1 | TRBV12-3/TRBV12-4 | TRBD1 | TGTGCCAGCAGCCTACAGGGGGCACCCAATGAGCAGTTCTTC | CASSLQGAPNEQFF
few | TRBJ2-3 | TRBV4-3 | TRBD2 | TGCGCCAGCAGCCGCACCGGGACTAGCGGGGGCACAGATACGCAGTATTTT | CASSRTGTSGGTDTQYF
. | TRBJ2-7 | TRBV30 | . | TGTGCCTGGAGTGTAGGAGTACGGGACCGATACTACCGCGAGCAGTACTTC | CAWSVGVRDRYYREQYF
. | TRBJ2-1 | TRBV20-1 | TRBD2 | TGCAGTGCTAGAGGACTAGCGGAAAGATACAATGAGCAGTTCTTC | CSARGLAERYNEQFF
few | TRBJ2-5 | TRBV3-1 | TRBD1 | TGTGCCAGCAGCCTAACCGGACAGACAGGGGCGGCCCAGTACTTC | CASSLTGQTGAAQYF
few | TRBJ1-1 | TRBV2 | . | TGTGCCACTCAGATCAGGGCTAAGAACACTGAAGCTTTCTTT | CATQIRAKNTEAFF
many | TRBJ2-1 | TRBV5-1 | TRBD1 | TGCGCCAGCATAAAAAATCCCGGGACAGCCTACAATGAGCAGTTCTTC | CASIKNPGTAYNEQFF
. | TRBJ2-7 | TRBV10-1 | . | TGCGCCAGCAGTGGAGAGAGTTCTCCTAGAATGTACTTC | CASSGESSPRMYF
. | TRBJ2-3 | TRBV6-1 | . | TGTGCCAGCAGTGAACAAAGGACGGGCGTAGATACGCAGTATTTT | CASSEQRTGVDTQYF
. | TRBJ1-4 | TRBV28 | . | TGTGCCAGCAGCCGTCCCGGGGCGTTAAGTGAAAAACTGTTTTTT | CASSRPGALSEKLFF
few | TRBJ2-7 | TRBV27 | . | TGTGCCAGCAGCCACAAACTGGGGGCGTGGGCCTACGAGCAGTACTTC | CASSHKLGAWAYEQYF
. | TRBJ2-1 | TRBV12-3/TRBV12-4 | . | TGTGCCAGCAGTCCTGCCAACAGGGTTGGCAACAATGAGCAGTTCTTC | CASSPANRVGNNEQFF
. | TRBJ2-4 | TRBV28 | . | TGTGCCAGCAGTGTCTCGGCAGGGGAAAACATTCAGTACTTC | CASSVSAGENIQYF
few | TRBJ1-4 | TRBV5-1 | . | TGCGCCAGCAGCTTGGCGGCCACTGGAGAAAAACTGTTTTTT | CASSLAATGEKLFF
many | TRBJ1-1 | TRBV12-3/TRBV12-4 | . | TGTGCCAGCAGTTTTGGGACGGGAGGCCTAACTTTGGCTTTCTTT | CASSFGTGGLTLAFF
few | TRBJ2-3 | TRBV11-1 | TRBD2 | TGTGCCAGCAGCTTTGGTCCGTCGGGACTAGCGGGAGTGGGCGATACGCAGTATTTT | CASSFGPSGLAGVGDTQYF
. | TRBJ2-6 | TRBV2 | . | TGTGCCAGCAGTGGTGGCGGACTCCTTTCTGGGGCCAACGTCCTGACTTTC | CASSGGGLLSGANVLTF
. | TRBJ1-1 | TRBV5-1 | . | TGCGCCAGCAGCTTGTTCGGGGGGTCAGGGGCAAAAGTAACTGAAGCTTTCTTT | CASSLFGGSGAKVTEAFF
few | TRBJ2-2 | TRBV5-1 | . | TGCGCCAGCAGCAGGGGGTCCTTGGACACCGGGGAGCTGTTTTTT | CASSRGSLDTGELFF
. | TRBJ2-5 | TRBV6-5 | . | TGTGCCAGCAGTTACTCCGTAGGGGTCGGAGAGACCCAGTACTTC | CASSYSVGVGETQYF
few | TRBJ2-1 | TRBV29-1 | . | TGCAGCGTTGGATGGCAGGGAGGAAGCAATGAGCAGTTCTTC | CSVGWQGGSNEQFF
few | TRBJ2-1 | TRBV7-3 | TRBD1 | TGTGCCAGCAGCGCCCAGACAGGGGTTTCCTACAATGAGCAGTTCTTC | CASSAQTGVSYNEQFF
. | TRBJ2-5 | TRBV5-1 | TRBD1 | TGCGCCAGCAGCTCCCTCCGACAGGGCGGGGAGACCCAGTACTTC | CASSSLRQGGETQYF
many | TRBJ2-1 | TRBV24-1 | . | TGTGCCACCAGTGATCCACATGCCGACAGGTACAATGAGCAGTTCTTC | CATSDPHADRYNEQFF
few | TRBJ2-5 | TRBV7-9 | TRBD2 | TGTGCCGGCACCACTAGCGGATCGTACCAAGAGACCCAGTACTTC | CAGTTSGSYQETQYF
few | TRBJ2-7 | TRBV2 | TRBD1 | TGTGCCAGCACCTGGACAGGGCAGGTCGTTTCTTACGAGCAGTACTTC | CASTWTGQVVSYEQYF
. | TRBJ1-5 | TRBV28 | . | TGTGCCAGCAGTCTCATCCGGTCCGATAGAGGGCATTTT | CASSLIRSDRGHF
many | TRBJ2-7 | TRBV5-1 | . | TGTGCCAGCAGCTTAGACGGTTCCTACGAGCAGTACTTC | CASSLDGSYEQYF
few | TRBJ1-2 | TRBV7-8 | . | TGTGCCAGCAGCTCGCAGGGGACCATCAACTATGGCTACACCTTC | CASSSQGTINYGYTF
. | TRBJ2-5 | TRBV28 | . | TGTGCCAGCAGTGTAACTCGGACAGAGAAGTATGAAGAGACCCAGTACTTC | CASSVTRTEKYEETQYF
. | TRBJ1-1 | TRBV4-3 | . | TGCGCCAGCAGCCACCAAATCGACAGGCCCCGAGGTACTGAAGCTTTCTTT | CASSHQIDRPRGTEAFF
. | TRBJ1-2 | TRBV25-1 | . | TGTGCCAGCAGCGCAGGGGCTAACTATGGCTACACCTTC | CASSAGANYGYTF
. | TRBJ2-7 | TRBV6-5 | TRBD2 | TGTGCCAGCAGCTATCTAGCGGGAAACACCTACGAGCAGTACTTC | CASSYLAGNTYEQYF
few | TRBJ1-2 | TRBV9 | TRBD1 | TGTGCCAGCAGCGCGACTCTGGACAGGCGAACTAATTCTAACTATGGCTACACCTTC | CASSATLDRRTNSNYGYTF
. | TRBJ2-7 | TRBV29-1 | TRBD1 | TGCAGCGTTGTCTACAGGGGGACCTACGAGCAGTACTTC | CSVVYRGTYEQYF
many | TRBJ2-3 | TRBV5-1 | . | TGCGCCAGCAGCTTGGCCCTACAGACCACAGATACGCAGTATTTT | CASSLALQTTDTQYF
. | TRBJ2-5 | TRBV6-1 | TRBD1 | TGTGCCAGCAGCCGGGACAGGGTTTCAGAGACCCAGTACTTC | CASSRDRVSETQYF